Below, 27 T cell receptor beta chains from the same sample are listed, as sequenced in a study of blood T cell repertoires in COVID-19. Generated by immunoSEQ multiplex PCR, the TCRdb table keeps only in-frame clones and is missing some. The profile shows a few hundred thousand clones, about 90% of them singletons. Input material: PBMCs or T cells enriched from blood (not recorded which). These receptor sequences come from a woman aged 50 to 65 who had been exposed to COVID-19.

This clone was seen only a few times. The gene calls are TRBV27 and TRBJ2-7; D might be TRBD2 (6 bases). CDR1 and CDR2 from the germline V gene are MNHEY and SMNVEV (reference sequence). The CDR3 is 13 residues long. Trimming left V 5 bases short and J 6 bases short, with 14 bases between. The CDR3 sequence: CASSPTGGGEQYF. The CDR3 region has the DNA TGTGCCAGCAGTCCGACCGGGGGTGGCGAGCAGTACTTC.

The chain joins TRBV20-1 to TRBJ1-5, with D possibly TRBD1 on 5 matching bases. V lost 3 bases and J 0 bases, leaving 9 bases between the germline ends. Germline assignment: CDR1 DFQATT and CDR2 SNEGSKA (reference sequence). The CDR3 is 14 residues long. This CDR3 reads CSASEGHSNQPQHF. The CDR3 DNA is TGCAGTGCTAGTGAGGGGCATAGCAATCAGCCCCAGCATTTT.

The chain joins TRBV3-1 (or the pseudogene TRBV3-2) to TRBJ2-7, with D perhaps matching TRBD2 (7 bases). The CDR3 sequence is 18 residues long. Germline values: CDR1 LGHDT, CDR2 YNNKEL (reference sequence). V was cut by 2 bases and J by 1 base, with 21 bases left in between. The CDR3 region has the DNA TGTGCCAGCAGCCAACCCAAGGGGGGGACAATCTTTTCCTACGAGCAGTACTTC. This translates into CASSQPKGGTIFSYEQYF.

The V call is TRBV28, the J call TRBJ1-4, with TRBD1 identical over 10 bases. Germline-derived CDR1 and CDR2 are MDHEN and SYDVKM. This CDR3 is built from 17 residues. The V gene end was trimmed by 4 bases and the J gene end by 5 bases; junction bases not matched to a gene: 10. CDR3 amino acids: CASSSPGQGRRNEKLFF. The CDR3 bases are TGTGCCAGCAGTTCCCCGGGACAGGGGAGGCGGAATGAAAAACTGTTTTTT.

The chain carries TRBV19 and TRBJ1-2; 7 nucleotides align to TRBD1. The germline V gene has CDR1 LNHDA and CDR2 SQIVND (reference sequence). The CDR3 is made up of 14 amino acids. V lost 7 bases, J lost 0 bases, and 5 bases stayed unmatched. CDR3 amino acids: CASKKGAANYGYTF. CDR3 sequence (DNA): TGTGCCAGTAAAAAGGGGGCTGCTAACTATGGCTACACCTTC.

This clone was observed a single time. The chain carries TRBV10-3 and TRBJ1-2, with 8 bases that match TRBD1. This CDR3 spans 14 amino acids. The V gene's germline CDR1 is ENHRY and CDR2 SYGVKD. The J segment lost 2 bases and the V segment lost 9 bases, leaving 8 bases of the junction unmatched. The DNA for the CDR3 is TGTGCCATTACAGGGGGAGCCACGAACTATGGCTACACCTTC. Translation gives CAITGGATNYGYTF.

This clone was detected once. The V and J genes are TRBV9 and TRBJ2-1, with TRBD2 matching over 10 bases. This CDR3 region has 16 residues. V trimming: 3 bases; J trimming: 4 bases; junction bases outside the gene matches: 7. Germline loops: CDR1 SGDLS, CDR2 YYNGEE. DNA of the CDR3: TGTGCCAGCAGCGCCTCACTAGCGGGGTTTTACAATGAGCAGTTCTTC. Residues: CASSASLAGFYNEQFF.

CDR3 protein: CASSPGGSYNEQFF. In DNA, the CDR3 is TGTGCCAGCAGTCCTGGGGGGTCCTACAATGAGCAGTTCTTC. The chain couples TRBV7-2 to TRBJ2-1, with D perhaps TRBD2 (6 bases). Trimming took off 6 bases at V and 1 base at J, with 10 bases between the two ends. CDR3 length: 14 residues. The germline gives CDR1 SGHTA, CDR2 FQGNSA.

The rearrangement links TRBV29-1 to TRBJ2-1, with D tentatively TRBD2 (5 bases). Germline V gene lookup returns CDR1 SQVTM and CDR2 ANQGSEA. The CDR3 has 14 residues. Trimming left V 1 base short and J 8 bases short, with 15 bases between. The CDR3 nucleotides read TGCAGCGTTGAAGTTGGTACGGGGTGGCATGAGCAGTTCTTC. Translating it yields CSVEVGTGWHEQFF.

The genes are TRBV19 and TRBJ2-3, with D maybe TRBD2 (7 bases). Trimming took off 4 bases at V and 3 bases at J, with 20 bases between the two ends. This CDR3 spans 17 amino acids. Germline CDR1 reads LNHDA; CDR2 reads SQIVND (reference sequence). Written as DNA, the CDR3 is TGTGCCAGTAGTAAAAACCGCGGGGGCACCAGGACAGATACGCAGTATTTT. Protein sequence: CASSKNRGGTRTDTQYF.

The chain combines TRBV7-9 with TRBJ1-1, with D perhaps matching TRBD1 (5 bases). This CDR3 has 14 residues. The V end was cut by 5 bases, the J end by 4 bases, with 14 bases between. CDR1 and CDR2 from the germline V gene are SEHNR and FQNEAQ (reference sequence). The CDR3 loop is CASSTSGLGTEAFF. The CDR3 DNA reads TGTGCCAGCAGCACTTCAGGGTTGGGCACTGAAGCTTTCTTT.

This clone has a single count. The chain recombines TRBV5-1 with TRBJ2-7; 10 nucleotides agree with TRBD1. The CDR3 consists of 16 residues. Germline CDR1 is SGHRS and CDR2 is YFSETQ. Trimming took 4 bases from V and 4 from J; bases not matched to a gene: 11. CDR3 bases: TGCGCCAGCAGCCTAAACCCCGGGACAGGGGAATACGAGCAGTACTTC. Translated: CASSLNPGTGEYEQYF.

The V gene is TRBV2, the J gene TRBJ1-4, with TRBD1 identical over 7 bases. The V gene's germline CDR1 is SNHLY and CDR2 FYNNEI. This CDR3 is 16 amino acids long. V trimming: 5 bases; J trimming: 5 bases; junction bases outside the gene matches: 11. Written as DNA, the CDR3 is TGTGCCAGCAGTTACAGGGGAGGTATCGGGAATGAAAAACTGTTTTTT. This translates into CASSYRGGIGNEKLFF.

The V call is TRBV10-3, the J call TRBJ1-2; D perhaps matches TRBD1 (5 bases). This CDR3 is built from 15 residues. Between the trimmed V and J ends, which lost 1 base and 7 bases, there was a span of 16 bases. Germline CDR1 is ENHRY and CDR2 is SYGVKD. This CDR3 is CAISEFGASQVGYTF. The DNA of the CDR3 is TGTGCCATCAGTGAGTTTGGGGCAAGCCAGGTTGGCTACACCTTC.

This chain links TRBV7-9 with TRBJ2-2; 7 nucleotides line up with TRBD1. The germline V gene encodes CDR1 SEHNR and CDR2 FQNEAQ (reference sequence). The CDR3 loop spans 15 amino acids. V shed 4 bases, J shed 3 bases, and the junction held 5 bases outside the gene matches. The CDR3: CASSSTGQYTGELFF. As DNA, the CDR3 is TGTGCCAGCAGCTCTACGGGACAGTACACCGGGGAGCTGTTTTTT.

The chain couples TRBV7-2 to TRBJ1-3, with 7 positions matching TRBD1. The CDR3 length is 15 residues. Per the germline V gene, CDR1 is SGHTA and CDR2 is FQGNSA. The trim removed 3 bases at V and 2 bases at J, leaving 4 bases unmatched. CDR3 amino acids: CASSLSGGTGNTIYF. The CDR3 bases are TGTGCCAGCAGCTTGTCAGGGGGAACTGGAAACACCATATATTTT.

The chain joins TRBV5-1 to TRBJ2-1, with D uncertain. Germline lookup yields CDR1 SGHRS and CDR2 YFSETQ. V was cut by 4 bases and J by 7 bases, with 9 bases left in between. The CDR3 spans 12 residues. CDR3 coding DNA: TGCGCCAGCAGCACACCCAGTAATGAGCAGTTCTTC. Encoded protein: CASSTPSNEQFF.

The V and J genes are TRBV21-1 and TRBJ2-5; the table's D call, TRBD2, was not checked against the DNA. TRBV21-1 is flagged as a pseudogene. This CDR3 has 19 residues. The CDR3 bases are TGTGCCAGCAGCCCTCGGCAACTGGAAGCGGGGGCGCGACGAGAGACCCAGTACTTC. This gives the protein CASSPRQLEAGARRETQYF.

CDR3 in amino acids: CASSLAGGGAFETQYF. The CDR3 DNA reads as TGTGCCAGCAGCTTGGCAGGCGGGGGGGCCTTTGAGACCCAGTACTTC. V and J are TRBV5-6 and TRBJ2-5; 9 bases fit TRBD2. This CDR3 spans 16 amino acids. With V trimmed by 0 bases and J by 5 bases, 8 bases remained unmatched. Germline assignment: CDR1 SGHDT and CDR2 YYEEEE.

This chain connects TRBV7-9 to TRBJ2-5; 8 positions match TRBD2. After removal of 2 bases from V and 7 bases from J, the junction contained 6 bases not matched to a gene. In germline, CDR1 is SEHNR, CDR2 FQNEAQ (reference sequence). This CDR3 spans 14 amino acids. The CDR3 DNA reads as TGTGCCAGCAGCTTATCGGGAGGGGCAGGGACCCAGTACTTC. Protein sequence: CASSLSGGAGTQYF.

The J gene is TRBJ1-2, the V gene TRBV28, with 11 bases identical to TRBD1. CDR3 size: 14 residues. The ends lost 5 bases at V and 5 bases at J; junction bases unmatched: 4. Germline V gene data show CDR1 as MDHEN and CDR2 as SYDVKM. CDR3 protein: CASSLGTGGYGYTF. Written as DNA, the CDR3 is TGTGCCAGCAGTCTCGGGACAGGGGGGTATGGCTACACCTTC.

This clone turned up a few times. Other nucleotide sequences in the sample specify the same CDR3. The chain has TRBV4-1 and TRBJ2-5; weak D call: TRBD2 (6 bases). V dropped 2 bases and J dropped 2 bases, with 9 bases sitting between them. The length of the CDR3 is 14 residues. CDR1 MGHRA and CDR2 YSYEKL come from the germline V gene. CDR3 residues: CASSQPGTQETQYF. For the CDR3, the DNA is TGCGCCAGCAGCCAACCCGGGACTCAAGAGACCCAGTACTTC.

This clone occurred a few times. The CDR3 nucleotides read TGTGCCTGGGCGGGACAGGCGCTCACTGAAGCTTTCTTT. Protein sequence: CAWAGQALTEAFF. The rearrangement links TRBV30 to TRBJ1-1; 8 bases are shared with TRBD1. J was trimmed by 4 bases and V by 5 bases; bases with no gene match: 6. Germline V gives CDR1 GTSNPN, CDR2 SVGIG (reference sequence). The CDR3 loop spans 13 amino acids.

This chain links TRBV5-4 with TRBJ2-5; 11 bases agree with TRBD2. The CDR3 consists of 16 residues. Germline assignment: CDR1 SGHNT and CDR2 YYREEE (reference sequence). V shed 4 bases, J shed 5 bases, and the junction held 10 bases outside the gene matches. CDR3 sequence (DNA): TGTGCCAGCAGCCCATCTAGCGGGGGGCCCGTCGAGACCCAGTACTTC. As protein: CASSPSSGGPVETQYF.

The gene calls are TRBV6-1 and TRBJ1-4; 9 nucleotides agree with TRBD1. This CDR3 contains 16 residues. Germline-derived CDR1 and CDR2 are MNHNS and SASEGT. Losses at the gene ends were 2 bases for V and 8 bases for J; bases not matched to a gene: 9. This chain's CDR3 is CASSEPTGTGREKLFF. CDR3 coding DNA: TGTGCCAGCAGTGAACCTACCGGGACAGGGAGGGAAAAACTGTTTTTT.

In the case of this clone: The sample carries other DNA sequences with the same CDR3. The gene calls are TRBV2 and TRBJ1-5; no clear D. Germline V CDR1 and CDR2: SNHLY, FYNNEI. V was clipped by 7 bases and J by 2 bases, with 9 bases between them. The CDR3 sequence is 13 residues long. The CDR3 nucleotides are TGTGCCAGCAACACCGGAGGCAATCAGCCCCAGCATTTT. Its translation is CASNTGGNQPQHF.

The chain combines TRBV29-1 with TRBJ2-1; TRBD1 might be the D (5 bases). V lost 7 bases to trimming and J lost 7 bases, with 17 bases between them. Germline CDR1 and CDR2: SQVTM and ANQGSEA. The CDR3 has 13 residues. The CDR3 DNA reads TGCAGCGGAAAGGGGCAGCGTTGGAATGAGCAGTTCTTC. Amino acids: CSGKGQRWNEQFF.